A selection of T cell receptor beta chains follows, all from one sample in a study of control samples from healthy donors and cancer patients. Sequencing used immunoSEQ multiplex PCR; TCRdb keeps in-frame clones, though not all of them. The data hold roughly 130,000 clones, with 70% to 90% observed a single time. Material for sequencing was blood. All receptors come from a man aged 50-59 years in good health. Both conserved end residues are part of each CDR3. The D gene is left open where the match is weak. A clone size is listed for some rows: how often the clone was seen (once, few, many), or a class if it is expanded.

j_call d_call v_call clone_size cdr3_nt cdr3_aa
TRBJ2-3 NA TRBV6-6 NA TGTGCCAGCAGTTTCTCTGCGGATACGCAGTATTTT CASSFSADTQYF
TRBJ2-1 TRBD2 TRBV2 NA TGTGCCAGCAGTAATACTAGCGGGGGCTACAATGAGCAGTTCTTC CASSNTSGGYNEQFF
TRBJ1-1 NA TRBV6-5 NA TGTGCCAGCAGTTGGGGCGGGATGAACACTGAAGCTTTCTTT CASSWGGMNTEAFF
TRBJ2-1 TRBD2 TRBV30 NA TGTGCCTGGAGAAACGGGGGGGCCTACAATGAGCAGTTCTTC CAWRNGGAYNEQFF
TRBJ1-1 NA TRBV18 NA TGTGCCAGCTCACCCGACCAGAACACTGAAGCTTTCTTT CASSPDQNTEAFF
TRBJ2-7 TRBD1 TRBV6-5 NA TGTGCCAGCAGTCCGGGACAGAACTACGAGCAGTACTTC CASSPGQNYEQYF
TRBJ2-3 NA TRBV19 NA TGTGCCAGTAGCCCGACTCTAGCAACACTCACAGATACGCAGTATTTT CASSPTLATLTDTQYF
TRBJ1-4 NA TRBV5-1 NA TGCGCCAGCAGCCAAGGGACGAGGGAAAAACTGTTTTTT CASSQGTREKLFF
TRBJ1-4 NA TRBV9 NA TGTGCCAGCAGCGTAGTAGGCGAACGGGGAGAAAAACTGTTTTTT CASSVVGERGEKLFF
TRBJ2-2 NA TRBV9 NA TGTGCCAACAGCGTAGCTCGGGGGCGGGACACCGGGGAGCTGTTTTTT CANSVARGRDTGELFF
TRBJ2-1 TRBD2 TRBV6-2/TRBV6-3 NA TGTGCCAGCAGTTTCCTAGCGGGGGGGCCGGGTGAGCAGTTCTTC CASSFLAGGPGEQFF
TRBJ2-3 TRBD2 TRBV9 NA TGTGCCAGCAGCGCCACTAGCGGGGGCCTTCTCACAGATACGCAGTATTTT CASSATSGGLLTDTQYF
TRBJ2-1 NA TRBV3-1/TRBV3-2 once TGTGCCAGCAGCACAAGGCCGGGGGCGGGTGAGCAGTTCTTC CASSTRPGAGEQFF
TRBJ2-3 NA TRBV2 NA TGTGCCAGCACTTCCAGGGGTCGGGGCACAGATACGCAGTATTTT CASTSRGRGTDTQYF
TRBJ2-3 TRBD2 TRBV5-1 once TGCGCCAGCAGCTACGGGACTAGCGGGGGGGCAGATACGCAGTATTTT CASSYGTSGGADTQYF
TRBJ2-1 TRBD2 TRBV12-5 NA TGTGCTAGTGGTTCTAGCGGGGGAGAACCCTATGAGCAGTTCTTC CASGSSGGEPYEQFF
TRBJ2-3 NA TRBV7-8 NA TGTGCCAGCAACGATCTTCGCGATACGCAGTATTTT CASNDLRDTQYF
TRBJ1-3 NA TRBV30 once TGTGCCTGGAGTACAGGGTTGGGAAACACCATATATTTT CAWSTGLGNTIYF
TRBJ2-4 NA TRBV10-2 few TGCGCCAGCAGTGATTACGACTCACGGGGAGACATTCAGTACTTC CASSDYDSRGDIQYF
TRBJ1-3 NA TRBV12-5 NA TGTGCTAGTGGTTTGGATCGGGCCTCTGGAAACACCATATATTTT CASGLDRASGNTIYF
TRBJ2-2 NA TRBV12-3/TRBV12-4 NA TGTGCCAGCAGCCCGGGGACCGGGGAGCTGTTTTTT CASSPGTGELFF
TRBJ2-1 TRBD2 TRBV10-3 NA TGTGCCATCAGTGTAGCGGGGGGGGACAATGAGCAGTTCTTC CAISVAGGDNEQFF
TRBJ1-6 NA TRBV11-2 few TGTGCCAGCAGCTCACACGGGACACCCGATCATTCACCCCTCCACTTT CASSSHGTPDHSPLHF
TRBJ2-7 TRBD1 TRBV7-9 NA TGTGCCAGCAGCTTAGTGGACAGGGGATACGAGCAGTACTTC CASSLVDRGYEQYF
TRBJ1-6 NA TRBV2 NA TGTGCCAGCAGTGAAGTCAGGGGAGGTTCACCCCTCCACTTT CASSEVRGGSPLHF
TRBJ1-2 NA TRBV14 few TGTGCCAGCAGTCGGCTGGGCCAGGGTTCTAACTATGGCTACACCTTC CASSRLGQGSNYGYTF
TRBJ2-2 NA TRBV7-8 few TGTGCCAGCAGCCCACACGAAACCGGGGAGCTGTTTTTT CASSPHETGELFF
TRBJ1-1 NA TRBV7-9 NA TGTGCCAGCAGCGTAGACCCAGCCCCTGAAGCTTTCTTT CASSVDPAPEAFF
TRBJ1-1 NA TRBV4-1 NA TGCGCCAGCAGCCAAGATTTAGGGGCTAGGGGCGCAGCCGTTGAAGCTTTCTTT CASSQDLGARGAAVEAFF
TRBJ2-5 NA TRBV11-2 NA TGTGCCAGCAGCTCGAATCCAGGAAAAGAGACCCAGTACTTC CASSSNPGKETQYF
TRBJ2-1 NA TRBV11-1 NA TGTGCCAGCAGCTTAGCGCGCCTTGTGGGGAATGAGCAGTTCTTC CASSLARLVGNEQFF
TRBJ2-7 NA TRBV4-1 NA TGCGCCAGCAGCCCCTCAGGGGTGTACGAGCAGTACTTC CASSPSGVYEQYF
TRBJ1-1 NA TRBV5-4 once TGTGCCAGCAGCCAGTCCGGGCAGGGTGGTGACGCTTTCTTT CASSQSGQGGDAFF
TRBJ2-7 NA TRBV30 once TGTGCCTGGAGTGGTGGCAGTCAATACGAGCAGTACTTC CAWSGGSQYEQYF
TRBJ1-1 NA TRBV13 NA TGTGCCAGCAGTTTCGGGGGGGCAGGGCTGAACACTGAAGCTTTCTTT CASSFGGAGLNTEAFF
TRBJ2-7 NA TRBV28 NA TGTGCCAGCGCCCACTCCTACGAGCAGTACTTC CASAHSYEQYF
TRBJ1-1 NA TRBV20-1 NA TGCAGTGCCCAACCGGACTTTCAAGCTTTCTTT CSAQPDFQAFF
TRBJ1-2 TRBD1 TRBV5-1 NA TGCGCCAGCAGCTTACCCCTAAGTTTTCAGGGGGCAGGTGGCTACACCTTC CASSLPLSFQGAGGYTF
TRBJ1-2 NA TRBV27 NA TGTGCCAGCAGTCTAAGGACGCCCTGGGTCCATGGCTACACCTTC CASSLRTPWVHGYTF
TRBJ2-1 TRBD2 TRBV2 NA TGTGCCAGCAGTTGGACTAGCGATGAGCAGTTCTTC CASSWTSDEQFF
TRBJ1-2 NA TRBV3-1/TRBV3-2 NA TGTGCCAGCAGCCAACAGACAGGCCGGGGTGGCTACACCTTC CASSQQTGRGGYTF
TRBJ1-1 TRBD1 TRBV5-5 NA TGTGCCAGCAGCCTAGGGGACAGGAATGAAGCTTTCTTT CASSLGDRNEAFF
TRBJ1-1 TRBD1 TRBV3-1/TRBV3-2 NA TGTGCCAGCAGCTCTTGGACAGGTTTACAAGCTTTCTTT CASSSWTGLQAFF
TRBJ2-2 NA TRBV6-4 NA TGTGCCAGCAGTAAGGAGGAGATCGCGAACACCGGGGAGCTGTTTTTT CASSKEEIANTGELFF
TRBJ2-3 NA TRBV7-3 NA TGTGCCAGCAGCTTAAGTTCACAACATACGCAGTATTTT CASSLSSQHTQYF
TRBJ2-5 NA TRBV10-1 NA TGCGCCAGCAGTGAAGCAAAAACAGGACTACAAGAGACCCAGTACTTC CASSEAKTGLQETQYF
TRBJ2-7 NA TRBV6-6 NA TGTGCCAGCAGTAACAACTACGAGCAGTACTTC CASSNNYEQYF
TRBJ2-5 NA TRBV5-6 NA TGTGCCAGCCAACACGGTACTGTTCAAGAGACCCAGTACTTC CASQHGTVQETQYF
TRBJ2-1 TRBD2 TRBV11-3 NA TGTGCCAGCAGCTTAGGGCTAGCGGGGGGGAGCTCCTACAATGAGCAGTTCTTC CASSLGLAGGSSYNEQFF
TRBJ2-5 NA TRBV5-6 NA TGTGCCAGCAGCTTGGAATACAGCCAGCCCCAGGCAGAGACCCAGTACTTC CASSLEYSQPQAETQYF
TRBJ2-7 NA TRBV11-3 few TGTGCCAGCAGTTTTATGAGCTCAGGGGTGATCGCCTACGAGCAGTACTTC CASSFMSSGVIAYEQYF
TRBJ2-7 NA TRBV11-1 NA TGTGCCAGCAGTCGCCCGACTAGTAACGAGCAGTACTTC CASSRPTSNEQYF
TRBJ1-2 TRBD1 TRBV4-1 NA TGCGCCAGCAGCCAAACCGGGACAGGGGATGCGGGCCGGCGTGGCTACACCTTC CASSQTGTGDAGRRGYTF
TRBJ2-1 NA TRBV9 NA TGTGCCAGCAGCGCGGCGGGGGCCGAGGCGAATGAGCAGTTCTTC CASSAAGAEANEQFF
TRBJ2-7 TRBD1 TRBV28 NA TGTGCCAGCAGCCGGGTCAGGGACAGTTACTACGAGCAGTACTTC CASSRVRDSYYEQYF
TRBJ2-4 NA TRBV21-1 NA TGTGCCAGCAGCAAGGGACTAGCGGGGGCTTTAGCCAAAAACATTCAGTACTTC CASSKGLAGALAKNIQYF
TRBJ2-7 NA TRBV7-8 NA TGTGCCAGCAGCTTAGCTCACGGGGAAGCCTACGAGCAGTACTTC CASSLAHGEAYEQYF
TRBJ2-3 TRBD2 TRBV3-1/TRBV3-2 NA TGTGCCAGCAGCCAAGGCACTAGCGGGGATCGGGGCACGCAGTATTTT CASSQGTSGDRGTQYF
TRBJ2-1 TRBD2 TRBV6-5 few TGTGCCAGCAGTTACTCTGGACTAGCCTCCTACAATGAGCAGTTCTTC CASSYSGLASYNEQFF
TRBJ2-3 NA TRBV12-5 NA TGTGCTAGTGGTTTGGGACAGACCACAGATACGCAGTATTTT CASGLGQTTDTQYF